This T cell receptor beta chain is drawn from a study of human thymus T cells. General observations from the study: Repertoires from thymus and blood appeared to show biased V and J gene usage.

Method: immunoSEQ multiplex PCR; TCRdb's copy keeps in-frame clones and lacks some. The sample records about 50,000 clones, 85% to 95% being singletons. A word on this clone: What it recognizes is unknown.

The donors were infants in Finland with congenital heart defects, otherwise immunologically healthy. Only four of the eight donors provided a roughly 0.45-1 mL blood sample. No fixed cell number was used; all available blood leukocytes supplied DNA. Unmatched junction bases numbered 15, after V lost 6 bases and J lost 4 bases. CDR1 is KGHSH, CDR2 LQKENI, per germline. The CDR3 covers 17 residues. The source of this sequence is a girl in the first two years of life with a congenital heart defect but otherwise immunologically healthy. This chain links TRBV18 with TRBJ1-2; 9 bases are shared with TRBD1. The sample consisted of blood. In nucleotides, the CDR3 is TGTGCCAGCTCCCCCCGGCTCAGGGACAGGGAGTTCTATGGCTACACCTTC. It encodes CASSPRLRDREFYGYTF.